These 12 T cell receptor beta chains were all obtained from the same sample, sequenced in a study of blood T cell repertoires in COVID-19. Produced via immunoSEQ multiplex PCR; TCRdb's table is partial and in-frame only. The table has 100,000 to 150,000 clones, roughly 90% seen once. Material for sequencing was peripheral blood. The receptor set was obtained from a man aged 45-65 years with active or convalescent COVID-19.

V and J are TRBV18 and TRBJ1-1; unclear D gene. Germline V gene data show CDR1 as KGHSH and CDR2 as LQKENI. Trimming removed 6 bases at V and 2 bases at J, with 13 bases between. The CDR3 is 14 amino acids. The DNA of the CDR3 is TGTGCCAGCTCCCGGGGTACGGGAAACACTGAAGCTTTCTTT. Amino acids: CASSRGTGNTEAFF.

The CDR3 region is CASRPQGQENNEQFF. CDR3 coding DNA: TGCGCCAGCCGTCCGCAGGGGCAGGAGAACAATGAGCAGTTCTTC. The V gene is TRBV5-1, the J gene TRBJ2-1, with D possibly TRBD1 on 6 matching bases. Germline CDR1 reads SGHRS; CDR2 reads YFSETQ. This CDR3 has 15 amino acids. The V end lost 7 bases, the J end lost 5 bases, and 19 bases lay between the germline ends.

This chain joins TRBV11-3 and TRBJ2-3; no clear D. Germline V gives CDR1 SGHNT, CDR2 YENEEA. The length of the CDR3 is 12 residues. Trimming stripped 5 bases from V and 4 bases from J, with 7 bases between. The CDR3 region is CASSQQSDTQYF. The CDR3 DNA sequence: TGTGCCAGCAGCCAACAGTCAGATACGCAGTATTTT. Looking up the rest from reference TRBV11-3 and TRBJ2-3 gives the full variable domain: EAGVVQSPRYKIIEKKQPVAFWCNPISGHNTLYWYLQNLGQGPELLIRYENEEAVDDSQLPKDRFSAERLKGVDSTLKIQPAELGDSAVYLCASSQQSDTQYFGPGTRLTVL.

This sequence joins TRBV12-3 or TRBV12-4 and TRBJ1-1; D is unresolved. The CDR3 extends over 12 amino acids. The germline V and J ends were trimmed by 3 bases and 4 bases, with 6 bases remaining between them. CDR3 bases: TGTGCCAGCAGTTTTGCGGGCACTGAAGCTTTCTTT. Protein product: CASSFAGTEAFF.

V is TRBV27 and J is TRBJ2-1; 12 nucleotides match TRBD2. CDR3 length: 15 residues. Trimming at V came to 6 bases and at J to 9 bases, leaving 9 bases not matched to a gene. Germline CDR1 MNHEY, CDR2 SMNVEV (reference sequence). This chain's CDR3 is CASRLLAGGAVEQFF. DNA of the CDR3: TGTGCCAGCAGACTCCTAGCGGGAGGGGCGGTTGAGCAGTTCTTC.

CDR3 in amino acids: CASSEGQGYEQYF. Written as DNA, the CDR3 is TGTGCCAGCTCGGAGGGACAGGGCTACGAGCAGTACTTC. This sequence joins TRBV18 and TRBJ2-7; 9 bases match TRBD1. The CDR3 spans 13 residues. Germline V lookup: CDR1 KGHSH, CDR2 LQKENI. Trimming at V came to 6 bases and at J to 3 bases, leaving 3 bases not matched to a gene.

This chain joins TRBV5-1 and TRBJ1-1; D possibly corresponds to TRBD1 (6 bases). The CDR3 consists of 16 residues. V gave up 1 base and J gave up 3 bases, with 16 bases separating them. Germline V gene lookup returns CDR1 SGHRS and CDR2 YFSETQ. This CDR3 is CASSLWAGDSDTEAFF. The CDR3 DNA reads as TGCGCCAGCAGCTTGTGGGCAGGGGATTCTGACACTGAAGCTTTCTTT.

The chain uses TRBV4-3 and TRBJ1-2; 10 nucleotides agree with TRBD1. The ends lost 4 bases at V and 4 bases at J; junction bases unmatched: 9. CDR3 length: 16 residues. Germline CDR1 reads LGHNA; CDR2 reads YSLEER. The CDR3 reads CASSLDRDRGSYGYTF. In DNA form, the CDR3 reads TGCGCCAGCAGCCTCGACCGGGACAGGGGAAGCTATGGCTACACCTTC.

The CDR3 here is CASSFAWDRAREQYF. CDR3 nucleotide sequence: TGTGCCAGCAGCTTTGCTTGGGACAGGGCCCGCGAGCAGTACTTC. The chain uses TRBV12-1 and TRBJ2-7; whether TRBD1, the table's D call, matches the DNA was not checked. TRBV12-1 is marked as a pseudogene. This CDR3 has 15 residues.

The CDR3 coding sequence is TGTGCCACCCATAACAGACAGGGAGTACGGACTGAAGCTTTCTTT. Residues: CATHNRQGVRTEAFF. V gene TRBV7-2 combines with J gene TRBJ1-1; 7 nucleotides agree with TRBD1. The J segment lost 5 bases and the V segment lost 10 bases, leaving 16 bases of the junction unmatched. This CDR3 is built from 15 residues. Germline CDR1 and CDR2: SGHTA and FQGNSA.

A single count supports this clone. V gene TRBV9 combines with J gene TRBJ1-5; a weak D match, TRBD1 (5 bases). Germline CDR1 and CDR2: SGDLS and YYNGEE. With 0 bases removed from V and 5 bases from J, the gap between germline ends came to 9 bases. The CDR3 spans 14 residues. The CDR3 sequence: CASSVDGGYQPQHF. The CDR3 nucleotides read TGTGCCAGCAGCGTAGACGGGGGGTATCAGCCCCAGCATTTT.

As concerns this clone: Other DNA sequences in this sample translate to the same CDR3. The rearrangement links TRBV6-5 to TRBJ1-5; no definite D call. The CDR3 covers 14 residues. CDR1 is MNHEY and CDR2 is SVGAGI in the germline V gene. V was shortened by 3 bases and J by 5 bases, with 11 bases between the two germline ends. The CDR3 loop is CASSYRQVDQPQHF. CDR3 in DNA: TGTGCCAGCAGTTATCGGCAGGTAGATCAGCCCCAGCATTTT.